This T cell receptor beta chain is from a study of post-analysis software for immune sequencing data. V lost 4 bases to trimming and J lost 5 bases, with 18 bases between them. The CDR3 totals 15 residues. CDR1 SGHRS and CDR2 YFSETQ come from the germline V gene. Notes on the study in general: TRBV5-6, TRBV5-1 and TRBV20-1 belonged to a set of about five TRBV segments that were more frequent in patients than controls. F measure clustering grouped samples strongly by preparation batch. Compared with controls, patients showed significantly lower normalized Chao1 diversity.

Unique molecular identifiers featured in each of the TCR beta cDNA libraries. TCRdb recomputed calls from the PCR reads with MiXCR, one row per CDR3 protein. The sample holds 650,000 to 900,000 distinct CDR3 sequences, around 46% seen once. Points on this clonotype: The antigen is not known.

The sequenced sample consisted of blood. The chain employs TRBV5-1 and TRBJ1-2, with D possibly matching TRBD1 (5 bases). This clonotype was obtained from a girl under 18 with multiple sclerosis. The CDR3 coding sequence is TGCGCCAGCAGCAAAAGCGAGGGGCTAGAATATGGCTACACCTTC. This sequence encodes CASSKSEGLEYGYTF.